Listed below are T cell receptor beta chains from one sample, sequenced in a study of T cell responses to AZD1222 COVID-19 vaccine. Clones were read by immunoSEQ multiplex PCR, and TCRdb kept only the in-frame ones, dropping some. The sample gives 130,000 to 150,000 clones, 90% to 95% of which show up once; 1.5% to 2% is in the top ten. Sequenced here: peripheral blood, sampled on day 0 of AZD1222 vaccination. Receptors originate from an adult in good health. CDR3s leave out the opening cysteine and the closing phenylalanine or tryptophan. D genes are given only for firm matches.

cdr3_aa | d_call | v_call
SVRHPRNEQF | - | TRBV29-1
ASSYSGGNYGYT | - | TRBV6-6
ASTRSGTVNTGELF | - | TRBV5-4
ASSPPRGQGNYGYT | TRBD1 | TRBV18
ATIRGYGSSYEQY | - | TRBV24-1
ASSQDGARGSLRGETQY | - | TRBV4-1
ASRAASVGGETQY | - | TRBV5-1
ASSQDPVSTGELF | - | TRBV4-2
ASSPPPGGRTGELF | - | TRBV27
SASSVAGNNEQF | TRBD2 | TRBV20-1
ASSLLAGGERTDTQY | TRBD2 | TRBV5-1
ASSLGQTSYGYT | - | TRBV7-8
ASSLEGVRAICFNNEQF | - | TRBV7-4
ATSRGEGWGGQPQH | - | TRBV15
ASSYEGGGEQY | - | TRBV6-5
ASSPGPTSAF | - | TRBV14
ASSSNKASLSPLH | - | TRBV7-9
ASSEGNTEAF | - | TRBV3-1/TRBV3-2
ASSQSPKIEAF | - | TRBV16
ASSRTGGGGSYEQY | TRBD1 | TRBV7-2
ASSSSQGAEAF | TRBD1 | TRBV7-3
ASSSLAGDEGTGELF | - | TRBV5-5
ASSERGQGPYEQY | TRBD1 | TRBV6-1
ASSRDGQTQY | - | TRBV19
ASSPRRAANSPLH | - | TRBV6-2/TRBV6-3
ATSGGLVNGYT | TRBD1 | TRBV10-2
SASGQGGPTPIY | - | TRBV20-1
ASSRSGGLEQY | - | TRBV7-3
ASSKTGRTYEQY | - | TRBV6-5
ASSTNAGLAGGDEQF | TRBD2 | TRBV2
ASSQDVYGYT | - | TRBV18
ASRSPGQATYEQY | TRBD1 | TRBV27
ASSPTGTGEQY | TRBD1 | TRBV5-1
ASSPRRTDTYEQY | - | TRBV18
ASSLPRTGVGGYT | TRBD1 | TRBV7-9
ASSRGTTGIADEQY | - | TRBV4-2
ASSPGTSGSRGETQY | TRBD2 | TRBV7-2
ASSQAAGDYNEQF | TRBD2 | TRBV4-2
ASSQKGDRGLGANVLT | TRBD1 | TRBV4-1
ASSAGTGSGETQY | TRBD1 | TRBV5-5
ASSLSSGIYNEQF | TRBD2 | TRBV7-3
ASSLIFGGAGELF | TRBD2 | TRBV5-1
ASGLVLSLAGGHEDTQY | TRBD2 | TRBV12-5
AISEEKNTEAF | - | TRBV10-3
ASAIGGGGEAF | TRBD1 | TRBV12-5